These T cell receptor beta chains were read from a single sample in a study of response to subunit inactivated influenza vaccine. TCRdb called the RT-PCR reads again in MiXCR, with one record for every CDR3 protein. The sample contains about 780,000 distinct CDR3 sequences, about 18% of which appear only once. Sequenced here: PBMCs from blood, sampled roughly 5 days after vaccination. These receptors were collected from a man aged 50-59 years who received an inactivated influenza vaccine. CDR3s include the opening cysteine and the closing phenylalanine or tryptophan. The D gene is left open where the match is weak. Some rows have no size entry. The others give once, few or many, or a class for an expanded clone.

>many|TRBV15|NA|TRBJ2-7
CATSPVRGSYEQYF
TGTGCCACCAGCCCAGTTAGGGGCTCCTACGAGCAGTACTTC
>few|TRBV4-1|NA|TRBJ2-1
CASSQDGATYNEQFF
TGCGCCAGCAGCCAAGACGGGGCTACCTACAATGAGCAGTTCTTC
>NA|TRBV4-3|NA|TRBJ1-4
CASSPNAAGGGKLFF
TGCGCCAGCAGCCCCAATGCCGCGGGGGGTGGAAAACTGTTTTTT
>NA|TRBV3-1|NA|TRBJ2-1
CASSQGSVPGRNEQFF
TGTGCCAGCAGCCAAGGGTCGGTACCGGGACGCAACGAGCAGTTCTTC
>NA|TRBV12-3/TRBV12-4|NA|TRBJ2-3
CASSWSGSTDTQYF
TGTGCCAGCAGTTGGAGCGGGAGCACAGATACGCAGTATTTT
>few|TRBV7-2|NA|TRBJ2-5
CASHKGETQYF
TGTGCCAGCCATAAGGGGGAGACCCAGTACTTC
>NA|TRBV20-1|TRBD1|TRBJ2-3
CSVLRGLATDTQYF
TGCAGTGTACTCAGGGGGCTCGCAACAGATACGCAGTATTTT
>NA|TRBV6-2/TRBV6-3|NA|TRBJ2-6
CASLRSAGANVLTF
TGTGCCAGCCTTAGGAGCGCTGGGGCCAACGTCCTGACTTTC
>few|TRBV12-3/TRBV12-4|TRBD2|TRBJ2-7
CASSTLAGEAAGQYF
TGTGCCAGCTCAACTCTAGCGGGGGAGGCCGCCGGGCAGTACTTC
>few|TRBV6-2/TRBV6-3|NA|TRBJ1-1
CASRREQGFNTEAFF
TGTGCCAGCAGACGCGAACAGGGTTTCAACACTGAAGCTTTCTTT
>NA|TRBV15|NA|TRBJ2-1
CATSRDSHIQSGASPYEQFF
TGTGCCACCAGCAGAGACTCCCATATTCAGTCAGGGGCCAGTCCCTATGAGCAGTTCTTC
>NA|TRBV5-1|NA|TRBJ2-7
CASSDPGRSSYEQYF
TGCGCCAGCAGCGATCCGGGACGGAGCTCCTACGAGCAGTACTTC
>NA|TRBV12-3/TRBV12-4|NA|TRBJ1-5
CASATGSYSNQPQHF
TGTGCCAGCGCGACGGGATCCTATAGCAATCAGCCCCAGCATTTT
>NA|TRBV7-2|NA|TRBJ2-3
CASSLGVRDTQYF
TGTGCCAGCAGCTTGGGAGTACGGGATACGCAGTATTTT
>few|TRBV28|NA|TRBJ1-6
CASSPQDGLSSPLHF
TGTGCCAGCAGTCCGCAGGACGGACTCAGCTCACCCCTCCACTTT
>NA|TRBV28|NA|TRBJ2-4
CASSFIISLGKNIQYF
TGTGCCAGCAGTTTTATTATTAGTCTGGGCAAAAACATTCAGTACTTC
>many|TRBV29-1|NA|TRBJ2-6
CSVASQVVGSGANVLTF
TGCAGCGTGGCCTCGCAAGTAGTCGGATCTGGGGCCAACGTCCTGACTTTC
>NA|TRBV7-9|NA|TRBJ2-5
CASSFSKETQYF
TGTGCCAGCAGCTTTTCCAAAGAGACCCAGTACTTC
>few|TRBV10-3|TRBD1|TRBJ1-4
CAISESKRDRREKLFF
TGTGCCATCAGTGAGTCGAAGAGGGACAGGAGGGAAAAACTGTTTTTT
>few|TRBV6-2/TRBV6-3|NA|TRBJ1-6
CASSYSRTENNSPLHF
TGTGCCAGCAGTTACTCTCGGACAGAGAATAATTCACCCCTCCACTTT
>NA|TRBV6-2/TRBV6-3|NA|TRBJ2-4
CASSSGRIQYF
TGTGCCAGCAGTTCCGGACGGATTCAGTACTTC
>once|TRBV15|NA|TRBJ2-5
CATSYDRAQETQYF
TGTGCCACCAGCTACGACAGAGCTCAAGAGACCCAGTACTTC